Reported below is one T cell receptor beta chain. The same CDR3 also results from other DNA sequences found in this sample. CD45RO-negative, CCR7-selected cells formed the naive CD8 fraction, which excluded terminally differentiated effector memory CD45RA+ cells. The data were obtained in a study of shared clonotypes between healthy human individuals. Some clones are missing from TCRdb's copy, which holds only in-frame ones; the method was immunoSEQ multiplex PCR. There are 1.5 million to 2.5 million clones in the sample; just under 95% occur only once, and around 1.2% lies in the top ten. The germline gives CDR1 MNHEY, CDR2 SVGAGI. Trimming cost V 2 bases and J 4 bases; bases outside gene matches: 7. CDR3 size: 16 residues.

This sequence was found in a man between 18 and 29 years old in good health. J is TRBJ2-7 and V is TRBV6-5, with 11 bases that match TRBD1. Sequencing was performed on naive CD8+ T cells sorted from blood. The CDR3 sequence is CASSYPTGTGGYEQYF. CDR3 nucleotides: TGTGCCAGCAGTTACCCCACCGGGACAGGGGGATACGAGCAGTACTTC.